A selection of T cell receptor beta chains follows, all from one sample in a study of blood T cell repertoires in COVID-19. Sequencing was performed with immunoSEQ multiplex PCR; in TCRdb, only in-frame clones are kept and a portion is missing. The data show about 120,000 clones, with around four fifths seen just once and just under 7.5% held by the top ten. The sequenced material came from peripheral blood. Receptors originate from a man in his 70s with active or convalescent COVID-19. Each CDR3 is given with its conserved first and last residue. D genes are given only for firm matches. Clone size is shown for a subset of rows, as once, few, many or a class of expanded clone.

D gene	V gene	clone size	J gene	CDR3 DNA	CDR3 protein
NA	TRBV5-1	NA	TRBJ2-1	TGCGCCAGCAGCGTGGAGCCCACAGGGTTTGAGCAGTTCTTC	CASSVEPTGFEQFF
NA	TRBV5-4	few	TRBJ2-5	TGTGCCAGCAGCCGTACGGGAGAAGAGACCCAGTACTTC	CASSRTGEETQYF
TRBD2	TRBV7-9	NA	TRBJ2-5	TGTGCCAGCAGCCAGGACCTCAGGAGGACTAGCGGGATAGAGACCCAGTACTTC	CASSQDLRRTSGIETQYF
TRBD2	TRBV28	NA	TRBJ2-7	TGTGCCAGCAGTTTATCCGAGGGAAATAGCGGGAACTCCTACGAGCAGTACTTC	CASSLSEGNSGNSYEQYF
NA	TRBV7-3	few	TRBJ1-6	TGTGCCAGCAGCTTACCCGACGGGAGCTCCTATAATTCACCCCTCCACTTT	CASSLPDGSSYNSPLHF
NA	TRBV28	NA	TRBJ1-1	TGTGCCAGCAAACGACAGCGTCACGCTGAAGCTTTCTTT	CASKRQRHAEAFF
TRBD1	TRBV6-5	few	TRBJ1-2	TGTGCCAGCAGAGAGACAGGGGGAGTCTATGGCTACACCTTC	CASRETGGVYGYTF
TRBD1	TRBV6-5	NA	TRBJ1-2	TGTGCCGTTGGACAGGGCGTTTTTGGCTACACCTTC	CAVGQGVFGYTF
TRBD1	TRBV6-5	once	TRBJ1-1	TGTGCCAGCAGGAGGGACAGGGGGGACACTGAAGCTTTCTTT	CASRRDRGDTEAFF
TRBD1	TRBV30	NA	TRBJ1-4	TGTGCCTGGAGTTCTCTGGGACAGGCTAATGAAAAACTGTTTTTT	CAWSSLGQANEKLFF
NA	TRBV10-3	NA	TRBJ2-3	TGTGCCACCAGGGCGGGGACTAGCACAGATACGCAGTATTTT	CATRAGTSTDTQYF
TRBD1	TRBV19	few	TRBJ1-1	TGTGCCAGTATGCAGGGGGCGTGGGGGAACACTGAAGCTTTCTTT	CASMQGAWGNTEAFF
NA	TRBV28	NA	TRBJ1-5	TGTGCCAGCAGTTTAGGGGGCAGGAGGAATCAGCCCCAGCATTTT	CASSLGGRRNQPQHF
NA	TRBV5-1	NA	TRBJ2-1	TGCGCCAGCAGCTTGGTTGGCCAGGGGTACAATGAGCAGTTCTTC	CASSLVGQGYNEQFF
NA	TRBV6-2/TRBV6-3	NA	TRBJ1-1	TGTGCCAGCAGCTCGTCGTCGACGGGGTTCACTGAAGCTTTCTTT	CASSSSSTGFTEAFF
NA	TRBV19	NA	TRBJ1-5	TGTGCCAGTAGTATAGATCGGTTGGGCAATCAGCCCCAGCATTTT	CASSIDRLGNQPQHF
NA	TRBV10-3	NA	TRBJ1-2	TGTGCCATCAGGAGAGGGGGAGACTATGGCTACACCTTC	CAIRRGGDYGYTF
TRBD1	TRBV29-1	NA	TRBJ1-2	TGCAGCGGACCGGCCCGGGACAGGTTGTTTCCTGGCTACACCTTC	CSGPARDRLFPGYTF
NA	TRBV6-1	NA	TRBJ2-3	TGTGCCAGCAGTGAAAATCTAGCCGTCTACACAGATACGCAGTATTTT	CASSENLAVYTDTQYF
TRBD1	TRBV11-3	NA	TRBJ2-3	TGTGCCAGCAGCTTAGGACAGGGGGTGGTAACAGATACGCAGTATTTT	CASSLGQGVVTDTQYF
NA	TRBV27	NA	TRBJ1-5	TGTGCCAGCAGTTCGAGACAGGTTAGCAATCAGCCCCAGCATTTT	CASSSRQVSNQPQHF
TRBD1	TRBV18	NA	TRBJ2-7	TGTGCCAGCTCAACGTTGACAGGGGCCGTCTACGAGCAGTACTTC	CASSTLTGAVYEQYF
TRBD2	TRBV6-2/TRBV6-3	NA	TRBJ2-7	TGTGCCAGCAGTTCAGTCGCGGGAGGGGTCTACGAGCAGTACTTC	CASSSVAGGVYEQYF
NA	TRBV11-3	once	TRBJ1-2	TGTGCCAGCAGCTTAGATCGGGACTCTAGGGGCTACACCTTC	CASSLDRDSRGYTF
NA	TRBV5-8	NA	TRBJ2-1	TGTGCCAGCAGCACGGGTAATGGCAGAGACAATGAGCAGTTCTTC	CASSTGNGRDNEQFF
TRBD2	TRBV7-2	NA	TRBJ2-7	TGTGCCAGCAGCTACACTAGCGGGAGGGGCGAGCAGTACTTC	CASSYTSGRGEQYF
NA	TRBV5-6	NA	TRBJ1-3	TGTGCCAGCAGCTTCCCAGGGAGGAAGGGAGGAAACACCATATATTTT	CASSFPGRKGGNTIYF
NA	TRBV11-2	NA	TRBJ1-5	TGTGCCAGCAGCTTCGACGGACAGAGCAATCAGCCCCAGCATTTT	CASSFDGQSNQPQHF
NA	TRBV2	NA	TRBJ2-3	TGTGCCAGCAGGGGCCCGACAGATACGCAGTATTTT	CASRGPTDTQYF
NA	TRBV25-1	NA	TRBJ1-1	TGTGCCAGCAGGGAAACAGGGTCGTCCACTGAAGCTTTCTTT	CASRETGSSTEAFF
TRBD1	TRBV28	few	TRBJ1-2	TGTGCCAGCAGTACCTACGCCAGGGGGACGAATGGCTACACCTTC	CASSTYARGTNGYTF
NA	TRBV19	NA	TRBJ2-7	TGTGCCAGTAGTATTCGGGGGTCCCCCTACGAGCAGTACTTC	CASSIRGSPYEQYF
NA	TRBV3-1/TRBV3-2	NA	TRBJ2-3	TGTGCCAGCAGCTTACGCGGGACTTTAACTACGGGGGGCACAGATACGCAGTATTTT	CASSLRGTLTTGGTDTQYF
NA	TRBV12-3/TRBV12-4	NA	TRBJ2-7	TGTGCCAGCAGTTTGAGCACCTACGAGCAGTACTTC	CASSLSTYEQYF
NA	TRBV19	once	TRBJ1-4	TGTGCCAGTAGTTGGGGGAGGGGGACTAATGAAAAACTGTTTTTT	CASSWGRGTNEKLFF
TRBD1	TRBV9	NA	TRBJ1-5	TGTGCCAGCAGCCCAACAGGGGGACAGGGGTATAGCAATCAGCCCCAGCATTTT	CASSPTGGQGYSNQPQHF
NA	TRBV6-5	NA	TRBJ1-1	TGTGCCAGCAGCCCCCTGGACAGCGGTCAAGCTTTCTTT	CASSPLDSGQAFF
TRBD2	TRBV5-1	NA	TRBJ2-1	TGCGCCAGCAGCTTGACCACTAGCGCCAATGAGCAGTTCTTC	CASSLTTSANEQFF
NA	TRBV5-1	NA	TRBJ2-2	TGCGCCAGCAGGACTTCGACCGAGAACACCGGGGAGCTGTTTTTT	CASRTSTENTGELFF
TRBD1	TRBV5-1	NA	TRBJ2-7	TGCGCCAGCACGGGACAGGGTTTAAACGAGCAGTACTTC	CASTGQGLNEQYF
NA	TRBV7-3	NA	TRBJ2-2	TGTGCCAGCAGCTTAATTAGGGGTGCCGGGGAGCTGTTTTTT	CASSLIRGAGELFF
NA	TRBV6-5	NA	TRBJ1-2	TGTGCCAGCAGCCTGGGGCAGATCTATGGCTACACCTTC	CASSLGQIYGYTF